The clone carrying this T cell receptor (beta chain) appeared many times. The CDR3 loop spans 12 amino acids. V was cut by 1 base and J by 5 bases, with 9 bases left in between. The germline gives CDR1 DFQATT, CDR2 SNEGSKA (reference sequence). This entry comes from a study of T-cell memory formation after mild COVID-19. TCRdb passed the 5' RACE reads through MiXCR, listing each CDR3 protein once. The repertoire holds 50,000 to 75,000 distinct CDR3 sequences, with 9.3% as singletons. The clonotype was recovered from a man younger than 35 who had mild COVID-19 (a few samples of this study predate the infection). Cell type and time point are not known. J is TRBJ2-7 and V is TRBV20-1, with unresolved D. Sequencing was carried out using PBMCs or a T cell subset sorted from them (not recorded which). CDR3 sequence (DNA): TGCAGTGCTAGAGGGACGATCGACGAGCAGTACGTC. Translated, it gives CSARGTIDEQYV.